This TCR beta chain originates from a study of T cell responses to AZD1222 COVID-19 vaccine. Study-level results: Clonal diversity was possibly underestimated, and the donors were mostly white British, with more females. Repertoire sampling occurred only after the peak T cell response. The study reported that nearly half of spike-specific TCRs target unmutated variant regions.

About this clone: Its antigen is currently unknown.

This CDR3 has 14 residues. Trimming cost V 1 base and J 7 bases; bases outside gene matches: 4. Germline CDR1 and CDR2: SGHAT and FQNNGV. Profiling relied on immunoSEQ multiplex PCR, and the TCRdb table lists in-frame clones only, not all of them. The sample carries fewer than 120,000 clones, roughly 89% recorded once. The sample in question was peripheral blood, obtained 28 days after the second AZD1222 dose. The chain couples TRBV11-2 to TRBJ2-1, with 7 bases identical to TRBD2. The receptor was derived from an adult who received the AZD1222 COVID-19 vaccine. CDR3: CASSLGLAGNEQFF. The CDR3 nucleotides read TGTGCCAGCAGCTTAGGACTAGCAGGGAATGAGCAGTTCTTC.